Detailed here is one T cell receptor (beta chain). The data are from a study of sequential checkpoint blockade in melanoma. Study summary: Both treatment sequences were followed by maintenance nivolumab.

Clones were sequenced by immunoSEQ multiplex PCR, and TCRdb holds only the in-frame ones, with some missing. The table has roughly 20,000 clones, approximately 78% seen once. Described treatment: randomized to nivolumab then ipilimumab (arm A) or the reverse (arm B). None of the patients previously received DNA-damaging chemotherapy. From germline, CDR1 is MDHEN and CDR2 SYDVKM. Trimming left V 3 bases short and J 6 bases short, with 11 bases between. CDR3 length equals 13 residues. This receptor was identified in a human donor with melanoma. This rearrangement joins TRBV28 to TRBJ1-2, with D possibly being TRBD1 (6 bases). Specimen: CD8+ T cells sorted from blood (inferred from file names), collected from a patient given nivolumab and ipilimumab in sequence. This CDR3 reads CASSFAGVDGYTF. The DNA of the CDR3 is TGTGCCAGCAGTTTCGCAGGGGTGGATGGCTACACCTTC.